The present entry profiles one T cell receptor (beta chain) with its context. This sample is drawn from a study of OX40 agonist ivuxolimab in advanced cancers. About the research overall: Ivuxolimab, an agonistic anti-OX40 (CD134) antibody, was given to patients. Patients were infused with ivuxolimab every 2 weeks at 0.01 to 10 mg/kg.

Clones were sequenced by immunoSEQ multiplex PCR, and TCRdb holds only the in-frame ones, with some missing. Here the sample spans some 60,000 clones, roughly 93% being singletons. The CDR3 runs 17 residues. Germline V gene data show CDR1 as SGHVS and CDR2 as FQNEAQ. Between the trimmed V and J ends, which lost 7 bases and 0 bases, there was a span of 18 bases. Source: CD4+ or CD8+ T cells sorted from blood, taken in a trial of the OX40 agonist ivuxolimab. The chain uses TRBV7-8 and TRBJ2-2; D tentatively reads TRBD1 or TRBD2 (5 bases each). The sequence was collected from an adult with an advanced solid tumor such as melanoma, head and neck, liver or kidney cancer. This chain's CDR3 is CASTDPRGLTNTGELFF. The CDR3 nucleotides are TGTGCCAGCACCGACCCGAGGGGTTTAACGAACACCGGGGAGCTGTTTTTT.